The clone carrying this T cell receptor (beta chain) was picked up one time. Antigen specificity is unknown. The entry originates in a study of shared clonotypes between healthy human individuals. Trimming pared 5 bases from V and 3 bases from J, leaving 18 bases between. CDR1 SEHNR and CDR2 FQNEAQ come from the germline V gene (reference sequence). The CDR3 is made up of 16 amino acids. Unsorted PBMCs provided DNA that was sequenced on ten immunoSEQ deep assay plates. Assay: immunoSEQ multiplex PCR; the TCRdb copy retains only in-frame clones and omits some. The sample has around 530,000 clones, around 80% seen once; the top ten hold around 12%. Findings and limits, study-wide: Owing to a small donor count, the genetic and exposure-history diversity represented was limited.

Participating donors were healthy, HIV-negative adults free of recent acute infections or vaccinations. The source material was PBMCs. The receptor's source is a woman aged 40-49 years in good health. Some clones in this sample may be carry-over from other donors' samples. The chain couples TRBV7-9 to TRBJ2-3; tentatively, D is TRBD1 or TRBD2 (6 bases each). The CDR3 reads CASSPVGGAGTDTQYF. The CDR3 nucleotides are TGTGCCAGCAGCCCCGTCGGGGGCGCGGGTACAGATACGCAGTATTTT.